The 9 T cell receptor beta chains below were found in one sample sequenced in a study of T cell responses to AZD1222 COVID-19 vaccine. TCRdb's table, derived via immunoSEQ multiplex PCR, lists solely in-frame clones and lacks some. Altogether approximately 140,000 clones are present, less than 95% being singletons, with the ten largest covering 7.5% to 8%. Sample: peripheral blood, taken 28 days after the second dose of the MenACWY control vaccine. These receptors all stem from an adult who received the MenACWY meningococcal vaccine as a control.

The gene calls are TRBV19 and TRBJ1-2, with a weak D call TRBD1 (5 bases). The ends were cut back, 3 bases at V and 4 bases at J, with 18 bases in the middle. This CDR3 comprises 16 residues. The germline gives CDR1 LNHDA, CDR2 SQIVND (reference sequence). CDR3 DNA: TGTGCCAGTAGTATTGGGGACGACACAAATCCCTATGGCTACACCTTC. It translates to CASSIGDDTNPYGYTF.

This chain connects TRBV27 to TRBJ2-7; 7 bases agree with TRBD1. The CDR3 length is 16 residues. V was pared by 2 bases and J by 0 bases, with 7 bases of the junction left unmatched. Germline assignment: CDR1 MNHEY and CDR2 SMNVEV (reference sequence). The CDR3 DNA follows: TGTGCCAGCAGTTTAGGACCGGACAGGATCTCCTACGAGCAGTACTTC. Residues: CASSLGPDRISYEQYF.

This chain links TRBV28 with TRBJ2-3; the D is unclear. The germline CDR1 and CDR2 sequences are MDHEN and SYDVKM. The CDR3 consists of 12 residues. Trimming removed 4 bases at V and 6 bases at J, with 8 bases between. The CDR3 DNA reads TGTGCCAGCAGTTACTCACGGGATACGCAGTATTTT. Protein: CASSYSRDTQYF.

The rearrangement joins TRBV30 to TRBJ1-3; maybe TRBD1 (6 bases). V lost 8 bases, J lost 0 bases, and 23 bases lay in between. Germline CDR1 GTSNPN, CDR2 SVGIG (reference sequence). The CDR3 runs to 17 residues. This chain's CDR3 is CARGRARDTYSGNTIYF. CDR3 DNA sequence: TGTGCCCGGGGACGTGCTCGGGACACCTACTCTGGAAACACCATATATTTT.

The V call is TRBV28, the J call TRBJ2-5; D gene uncertain. The CDR3 totals 19 residues. The germline CDR1 and CDR2 sequences are MDHEN and SYDVKM. V lost 4 bases to trimming and J lost 7 bases, with 31 bases between them. The CDR3 coding sequence is TGTGCCAGCAGTTGTCCGGAAACCTCGTCTCCGATGAAGGTAAGGACCCAGTACTTC. It codes for CASSCPETSSPMKVRTQYF. Full variable domain (outside the CDR3, taken from reference TRBV28 and TRBJ2-5): DVKVTQSSRYLVKRTGEKVFLECVQDMDHENMFWYRQDPGLGLRLIYFSYDVKMKEKGDIPEGYSVSREKKERFSLILESASTNQTSMYLCASSCPETSSPMKVRTQYFGPGTRLLVL.

The V and J genes are TRBV6-5 and TRBJ1-1; tentatively, D is TRBD1 (5 bases). The CDR3 is 13 amino acids. Germline CDR1 is MNHEY and CDR2 is SVGAGI. The V and J ends lost 11 bases and 3 bases respectively, with 16 bases between them. The CDR3 sequence: CAGGTAKDTEAFF. CDR3 DNA: TGTGCCGGTGGGACCGCAAAAGACACTGAAGCTTTCTTT.

This sequence joins TRBV5-1 and TRBJ2-3; no firm D call. Germline CDR1 SGHRS, CDR2 YFSETQ. Trimming removed 2 bases from V and 2 bases from J, with 3 bases in between. CDR3 length: 12 amino acids. The CDR3 here is CASSFITDTQYF. DNA of the CDR3: TGCGCCAGCAGCTTTATCACAGATACGCAGTATTTT.

The rearrangement links TRBV19 to TRBJ1-4; TRBD1 aligns across 8 bases. CDR1 is LNHDA, CDR2 SQIVND, per germline (reference sequence). V shed 4 bases, J shed 7 bases, and the junction held 11 bases outside the gene matches. CDR3 length equals 16 residues. CDR3 nucleotides: TGTGCCAGTAGTACCACCGCCACAGGGGGAGGTGAAAAACTGTTTTTT. Translated: CASSTTATGGGEKLFF.

The CDR3 DNA follows: TGTGCCAGCTTGAGCCCCAGGGGGCGCACCTACGAGCAGTACTTC. This encodes CASLSPRGRTYEQYF. This sequence joins TRBV28 and TRBJ2-7, with 8 bases identical to TRBD1. Unmatched junction bases numbered 11, after V lost 8 bases and J lost 2 bases. The CDR3 is 15 amino acids. CDR1 MDHEN and CDR2 SYDVKM come from the germline V gene.